Presented here are 24 T cell receptor beta chains from one specimen sequenced in a study of T cells in Graves' hyperthyroidism and ophthalmopathy. Amplified TCR beta CDR3 regions came from RNA transcripts. The HTBI primer set was used in a first-round RT-PCR of the TCR CDR3. Via MiXCR, TCRdb re-called the multiplex PCR reads, giving one row per CDR3 protein. Here the sample spans 480,000 or so distinct CDR3 sequences, 46% being singletons. Sequencing input: peripheral blood or thyroid tissue (not recorded which). These receptors came from an adult woman with Graves' disease, either hyperthyroidism or ophthalmopathy (not recorded which).

The J gene is TRBJ1-5, the V gene TRBV10-3; TRBD1 matches at 7 bases. Trimming removed 6 bases from V and 1 base from J; junction bases left unmatched: 0. Germline values: CDR1 ENHRY, CDR2 SYGVKD. CDR3 length: 13 residues. DNA of the CDR3: TGTGCCATCAGAGGGGGCAGCAATCAGCCCCAGCATTTT. This gives the protein CAIRGGSNQPQHF.

This chain connects TRBV6-6 to TRBJ1-6; D gene uncertain. Looked up from germline, CDR1 is MNHNY and CDR2 is SVGAGI (reference sequence). The CDR3 runs 12 residues. Trimming cost V 7 bases and J 9 bases, with 10 bases left between them. This CDR3 reads CASTRTRSPLHF. CDR3 DNA: TGTGCCAGCACTCGGACGCGTTCACCCCTCCACTTT.

The chain has TRBV5-1 and TRBJ2-6; D unresolved. Germline V gene lookup returns CDR1 SGHRS and CDR2 YFSETQ. This CDR3 region has 13 residues. Trimming cost V 5 bases and J 9 bases, with 12 bases left between them. This CDR3 reads CASRTTTDNVLTF. The CDR3 nucleotides are TGCGCCAGCAGGACGACGACCGACAACGTCCTGACTTTC.

This chain's CDR3 is CASGRGGYGYTF. CDR3 coding DNA: TGCGCCAGCGGTCGGGGGGGATATGGCTACACCTTC. V and J are TRBV5-1 and TRBJ1-2, with a tentative D call TRBD1 (5 bases). V was shortened by 7 bases and J by 5 bases, with 12 bases between the two germline ends. CDR1 is SGHRS and CDR2 is YFSETQ in the germline V gene. CDR3 size: 12 residues.

This clonotype occurred many times. This chain links TRBV5-1 with TRBJ1-4, with a possible D match to TRBD1 (5 bases). CDR3 size: 14 residues. The germline V gene has CDR1 SGHRS and CDR2 YFSETQ. Trimming removed 6 bases from V and 6 bases from J, with 15 bases in between. The CDR3 is CASNPGGGDEKLFF. The CDR3 nucleotides read TGCGCCAGCAACCCCGGGGGGGGAGATGAAAAACTGTTTTTT.

This clonotype was seen a few times. The chain combines TRBV7-2 with TRBJ1-4, with D possibly being TRBD1 (5 bases). The V gene lost 5 bases and the J gene lost 6 bases, with 22 bases spanning the gap. Looked up from germline, CDR1 is SGHTA and CDR2 is FQGNSA. The CDR3 runs 17 residues. The CDR3 region has the DNA TGTGCCAGCAGCGACGGGACCCTGATTCTGAGGGATGAAAAACTGTTTTTT. This gives the protein CASSDGTLILRDEKLFF.

The chain has TRBV4-1 and TRBJ1-2, with 7 bases aligning to TRBD1. The CDR3 is made up of 17 amino acids. V shed 2 bases, J shed 3 bases, and the junction held 12 bases outside the gene matches. The germline CDR1 and CDR2 sequences are MGHRA and YSYEKL. CDR3 loop: CASSQLPVRQGDYGYTF. In DNA form, the CDR3 reads TGCGCCAGCAGCCAACTCCCAGTACGACAGGGCGACTATGGCTACACCTTC.

This clonotype was counted ten times or more. In DNA, the CDR3 is TGTGCCAGCAGCCTCCAAGCGGGATACCAAGAGACCCAGTACTTC. Encoded protein: CASSLQAGYQETQYF. The genes are TRBV7-2 and TRBJ2-5, with 7 bases fitting TRBD2. V was clipped by 5 bases and J by 0 bases; unmatched bases: 6. CDR1 is SGHTA, CDR2 FQGNSA, per germline. This CDR3 has 15 residues.

This clonotype was counted once. A much larger clone differs from this one at a single base, so this may be a read error. The chain combines TRBV6-1 with TRBJ1-1; the match to TRBD1 covers 8 bases. Germline values: CDR1 MNHNS, CDR2 SASEGT. The CDR3 runs to 13 residues. The J segment lost 3 bases and the V segment lost 7 bases, leaving 4 bases of the junction unmatched. The CDR3 loop is CASNRGLDTEAFF. As DNA, the CDR3 is TGTGCCAGCAACAGGGGGTTGGACACTGAAGCTTTCTTT.

The chain uses TRBV2 and TRBJ2-7; 7 bases align to TRBD2. From germline, CDR1 is SNHLY and CDR2 FYNNEI. This CDR3 contains 15 residues. The junction had 13 bases not matched to a gene; V was cut back by 10 bases and J by 1 base. The CDR3 spells CATRRGSGVSYEQYF. The CDR3 DNA reads as TGTGCCACCCGTCGGGGGAGCGGGGTTTCCTACGAGCAGTACTTC.

The chain recombines TRBV2 with TRBJ1-2, with 8 bases fitting TRBD1. The V segment lost 7 bases and the J segment 7 bases; nucleotides outside the gene matches: 8. The CDR3 is 13 amino acids. Germline CDR1 and CDR2: SNHLY and FYNNEI. The CDR3 nucleotides read TGTGCCAGCACGGGGGGACAGGTTTTTGGCTACACCTTC. The encoded protein is CASTGGQVFGYTF.

The chain uses TRBV10-3 and TRBJ1-4; D gene unclear. The germline gives CDR1 ENHRY, CDR2 SYGVKD. Trimming removed 7 bases at V and 5 bases at J, with 11 bases between. The CDR3 consists of 13 residues. The CDR3 nucleotides are TGTGCCATCAAGGGAGTCCCGAATGAAAAACTGTTTTTT. Its translation: CAIKGVPNEKLFF.

The chain links TRBV29-1 to TRBJ1-1, with TRBD1 identical over 10 bases. The CDR3 runs 13 residues. The germline CDR1 and CDR2 sequences are SQVTM and ANQGSEA. The V segment lost 6 bases and the J segment 4 bases; nucleotides outside the gene matches: 5. CDR3 coding DNA: TGCAGCGTGGGACAGGGGTACGGCACTGAAGCTTTCTTT. As protein: CSVGQGYGTEAFF.

This clonotype was counted many times. The rearrangement links TRBV2 to TRBJ1-5; no clear D gene. Trimming cost V 0 bases and J 5 bases, with 8 bases left between them. The CDR3 totals 14 residues. CDR1 and CDR2 from the germline V gene are SNHLY and FYNNEI. CDR3 nucleotide sequence: TGTGCCAGCAGTGAAGCGCTTCCGGATCAGCCCCAGCATTTT. Its translation is CASSEALPDQPQHF.

This clonotype has a count of ten or more. This rearrangement joins TRBV5-1 to TRBJ1-1, with 7 bases lining up with TRBD1. Germline CDR1 SGHRS, CDR2 YFSETQ. The junction had 8 bases not matched to a gene; V was cut back by 1 base and J by 2 bases. The CDR3 is 16 amino acids. The CDR3 loop is CASSLMGQPINTEAFF. CDR3 in DNA: TGCGCCAGCAGCTTGATGGGACAGCCGATAAACACTGAAGCTTTCTTT.

The V gene is TRBV2, the J gene TRBJ1-1, with a weak D call TRBD1 (6 bases). The CDR3 is 16 residues long. Germline CDR1 is SNHLY and CDR2 is FYNNEI. V lost 4 bases, J lost 8 bases, and 23 bases lay in between. The CDR3 coding sequence is TGTGCCAGCAGTGCCAAAACGTGGGGACACTCGAGAGAAGCTTTCTTT. Its protein product is CASSAKTWGHSREAFF.

On this clonotype itself: Sequence at one end of the junction differs from germline and may be a read error. The gene calls are TRBV7-8 and TRBJ1-4; D not certain. The germline gives CDR1 SGHVS, CDR2 FQNEAQ. The CDR3 consists of 15 residues. The CDR3 sequence is CASSLRRMPNEKLLF. The CDR3 DNA sequence: TGTGCCAGCAGCCTCAGACGAATGCCAAATGAAAAACTGCTTTTT.

This chain links TRBV7-9 with TRBJ2-1, with no clear D. The CDR3 sequence is 15 residues long. Germline CDR1 is SEHNR and CDR2 is FQNEAQ (reference sequence). Trimming left V 5 bases short and J 2 bases short, with 13 bases between. CDR3 residues: CASSAIISAYNEQFF. CDR3 coding DNA: TGTGCCAGCAGCGCCATCATAAGCGCCTACAATGAGCAGTTCTTC.

This clonotype was detected a few times. The CDR3 coding sequence is TGCGCCAGCAGCCAAGATTTCCAGGGGAATCAGCCCCAGCATTTT. It encodes CASSQDFQGNQPQHF. This chain uses TRBV4-1 with TRBJ1-5, with D perhaps matching TRBD1 (6 bases). V lost 0 bases and J 4 bases, leaving 10 bases between the germline ends. Looked up from germline, CDR1 is MGHRA and CDR2 is YSYEKL. The CDR3 runs 15 residues.

This clonotype was seen once. J is TRBJ1-5 and V is TRBV20-1, with D possibly being TRBD1 (6 bases). CDR3 size: 14 residues. V lost 6 bases to trimming and J lost 2 bases, with 14 bases between them. Germline V gives CDR1 DFQATT, CDR2 SNEGSKA (reference sequence). The CDR3 DNA is TGCAGTGCCCTCGGACAGAGTGGCAATCAGCCCCAGCATTTT. This codes for CSALGQSGNQPQHF.

The sample holds many counts of this clonotype. The J gene is TRBJ1-5, the V gene TRBV5-6, with no clear D. The germline V and J ends were trimmed by 4 bases and 7 bases, with 15 bases remaining between them. The germline CDR1 and CDR2 sequences are SGHDT and YYEEEE. The CDR3 spans 14 residues. This CDR3 reads CASSASKVGQPQHF. CDR3 nucleotides: TGTGCCAGCAGCGCGAGCAAGGTAGGACAGCCCCAGCATTTT.

This clonotype was counted many times. The genes are TRBV20-1 and TRBJ1-6, with 7 bases aligning to TRBD1. This CDR3 contains 13 residues. CDR1 and CDR2 from the germline V gene are DFQATT and SNEGSKA (reference sequence). V was pared by 5 bases and J by 6 bases, with 4 bases of the junction left unmatched. CDR3 in amino acids: CSAHRDSNSPLHF. The CDR3 region has the DNA TGCAGTGCTCACCGGGACAGTAATTCACCCCTCCACTTT.

The chain employs TRBV28 and TRBJ2-6, with 12 bases identical to TRBD1. The germline gives CDR1 MDHEN, CDR2 SYDVKM. This CDR3 region has 17 residues. The trim removed 4 bases at V and 3 bases at J, leaving 4 bases unmatched. The CDR3 DNA is TGTGCCAGCAGTTACTGGGACAGGGGGCGTGGGGCCAACGTCCTGACTTTC. It codes for CASSYWDRGRGANVLTF.

CDR3: CSAAQGTQNEKLFF. The CDR3 DNA reads as TGCAGTGCTGCTCAGGGGACACAGAATGAAAAACTGTTTTTT. The chain carries TRBV20-1 and TRBJ1-4; D is possibly TRBD1 (6 bases). CDR3 size: 14 residues. CDR1 DFQATT and CDR2 SNEGSKA come from the germline V gene (reference sequence). The V end lost 5 bases, the J end lost 5 bases, and 15 bases lay between the germline ends.